Presented here are 26 T cell receptor beta chains from one specimen sequenced in a study of cytomegalovirus exposure and HLA in healthy donors. Researchers ran the PCR with 60 Vbeta and 13 Jbeta primers. Profiling relied on immunoSEQ multiplex PCR, and the TCRdb table lists in-frame clones only, not all of them. Of tens of thousands of clones in the sample, approximately 77% were seen once. Sequencing was done on a sample of PBMCs. The receptor source for this set is a man aged 25 to 40 in good health and CMV-seronegative.

V and J are TRBV11-2 and TRBJ2-7, with TRBD2 identical over 9 bases. Trimming cost V 0 bases and J 0 bases; bases outside gene matches: 3. Germline V CDR1 and CDR2: SGHAT, FQNNGV. The CDR3 covers 16 residues. The DNA of the CDR3 is TGTGCCAGCAGCTTAGAGACTAGCGGAAGCTCCTACGAGCAGTACTTC. It is translated as CASSLETSGSSYEQYF.

The V gene is TRBV9, the J gene TRBJ2-1; D is unclear. Trimming shortened V by 0 bases and J by 10 bases, and 5 bases separated the two germline ends. This CDR3 comprises 11 residues. Germline CDR1 and CDR2: SGDLS and YYNGEE. The CDR3 bases are TGTGCCAGCAGCGTAGGAGGAGAGCAGTTCTTC. This gives the protein CASSVGGEQFF. Combining the CDR3 with reference TRBV9 and TRBJ2-1 gives the whole variable domain DSGVTQTPKHLITATGQRVTLRCSPRSGDLSVYWYQQSLDQGLQFLIQYYNGEERAKGNILERFSAQQFPDLHSELNLSSLELGDSALYFCASSVGGEQFFGPGTRLTVL.

The V gene is TRBV27, the J gene TRBJ2-1, with D possibly being TRBD2 (6 bases). The germline gives CDR1 MNHEY, CDR2 SMNVEV (reference sequence). The CDR3 sequence is 17 residues long. Trimming pared 7 bases from V and 4 bases from J, leaving 23 bases between. The CDR3 DNA reads TGTGCCAGCAAAGTGAGTAGAGGGCGCGGGGAGTACAATGAGCAGTTCTTC. It codes for CASKVSRGRGEYNEQFF.

The V and J genes are TRBV7-9 and TRBJ2-3; possibly TRBD2 for D (6 bases). Deletions cut 2 bases from V and 9 bases from J, with 18 bases between. CDR3 length: 15 residues. Looked up from germline, CDR1 is SEHNR and CDR2 is FQNEAQ (reference sequence). The chain's CDR3 is CASSLSRVEGETQYF. CDR3 coding DNA: TGTGCCAGCAGCTTATCTCGGGTGGAGGGAGAGACGCAGTATTTT.

This clone has only one observation. The chain is built from TRBV19 and TRBJ1-2; no clear D gene. CDR3 size: 11 residues. Trimming removed 9 bases at V and 8 bases at J, with 13 bases between. The germline V gene encodes CDR1 LNHDA and CDR2 SQIVND (reference sequence). The DNA of the CDR3 is TGTGCCAGCACCCGAGGTCGGGGCTACACCTTC. It codes for CASTRGRGYTF.

The DNA of the CDR3 is TGTGCCAGCAGCCACCCCCGGGAGCAGTACTTC. Translated, it gives CASSHPREQYF. The chain uses TRBV11-2 and TRBJ2-5; tentatively, D is TRBD2 (6 bases). Germline assignment: CDR1 SGHAT and CDR2 FQNNGV. This CDR3 spans 11 amino acids. V was cut by 5 bases and J by 11 bases, with 12 bases left in between.

J is TRBJ1-2 and V is TRBV29-1; D is undetermined. The germline CDR1 and CDR2 sequences are SQVTM and ANQGSEA. V was clipped by 4 bases and J by 4 bases, with 19 bases between them. The CDR3 runs to 15 residues. The CDR3 reads CSVVIMGVGGYGYTF. The CDR3 DNA reads as TGCAGCGTTGTGATAATGGGCGTCGGTGGCTATGGCTACACCTTC.

This clone was detected only once. This chain joins TRBV2 and TRBJ2-1, with 10 bases that match TRBD2. The ends lost 7 bases at V and 8 bases at J; junction bases unmatched: 8. CDR1 and CDR2 from the germline V gene are SNHLY and FYNNEI. The CDR3 has 14 residues. The CDR3 reads CASTPGLAGDEQFF. CDR3 nucleotide sequence: TGTGCCAGCACCCCGGGGCTAGCGGGAGATGAGCAGTTCTTC.

This chain connects TRBV12-2 to TRBJ2-5; whether TRBD2, the table's D call, matches the DNA was not checked. TRBV12-2 is a pseudogene. CDR3 length equals 20 residues. This CDR3 reads CASRLAAGLLAGESEETQYF. For the CDR3, the DNA is TGTGCAAGTCGCTTAGCGGCGGGCCTACTAGCGGGGGAATCGGAAGAGACCCAGTACTTC.

This clone has a handful of counts. J is TRBJ2-2 and V is TRBV5-4, with a tentative D call TRBD1 (5 bases). The germline V gene has CDR1 SGHNT and CDR2 YYREEE (reference sequence). This CDR3 is 15 amino acids long. Trimming shortened V by 3 bases and J by 1 base, and 10 bases separated the two germline ends. In DNA, the CDR3 is TGTGCCAGCAGCTGGGGCGGACGGAACACCGGGGAGCTGTTTTTT. Translation gives CASSWGGRNTGELFF.

A single count supports this clone. The rearrangement links TRBV11-2 to TRBJ1-2; TRBD1 aligns across 7 bases. Trimming removed 5 bases from V and 2 bases from J; junction bases left unmatched: 14. The CDR3 is 17 residues long. From germline, CDR1 is SGHAT and CDR2 FQNNGV. The CDR3 DNA sequence: TGTGCCAGCAGCCCCCTTGACAGGGATACTTCCAACTATGGCTACACCTTC. This gives the protein CASSPLDRDTSNYGYTF.

This chain uses TRBV6-1 with TRBJ1-5, with 12 bases identical to TRBD1. The CDR3 sequence is 16 residues long. Unmatched junction bases numbered 8, after V lost 4 bases and J lost 7 bases. Germline CDR1 is MNHNS and CDR2 is SASEGT. The CDR3 bases are TGTGCCAGCAGTGCACGGGACAGGGGGCCCTACCAGCCCCAGCATTTT. Translating it yields CASSARDRGPYQPQHF.

This rearrangement joins TRBV11-2 to TRBJ1-1, with D perhaps matching TRBD1 (6 bases). This CDR3 has 15 amino acids. Germline V CDR1 and CDR2: SGHAT, FQNNGV. The V and J ends lost 0 bases and 4 bases respectively, with 12 bases between them. The CDR3 bases are TGTGCCAGCAGCTTAGATCCAGGGGTAGGCACTGAAGCTTTCTTT. Translated: CASSLDPGVGTEAFF. Variable domain in full (rest from reference TRBV11-2 and TRBJ1-1): EAGVAQSPRYKIIEKRQSVAFWCNPISGHATLYWYQQILGQGPKLLIQFQNNGVVDDSQLPKDRFSAERLKGVDSTLKIQPAKLEDSAVYLCASSLDPGVGTEAFFGQGTRLTVV.

The chain employs TRBV5-5 and TRBJ2-7; a weak D match, TRBD2 (6 bases). V lost 4 bases and J lost 6, with 11 bases in between. CDR3 length equals 12 residues. Germline V gene lookup returns CDR1 SGHKS and CDR2 YYEKEE (reference sequence). The CDR3 nucleotides are TGTGCCAGCAGCCTGCTAGCGTTCGAGCAGTACTTC. Its translation: CASSLLAFEQYF.

The CDR3 region has the DNA TGTGCCAGCTTCAGGGGCAGAAAAGAGACCCAGTACTTC. Residues: CASFRGRKETQYF. The V and J genes are TRBV2 and TRBJ2-5, with D possibly TRBD1 on 6 matching bases. This CDR3 region has 13 residues. Germline CDR1 SNHLY, CDR2 FYNNEI. The V and J ends lost 8 bases and 3 bases respectively, with 13 bases between them. The full variable domain, its missing parts supplied by reference TRBV2 and TRBJ2-5, is EPEVTQTPSHQVTQMGQEVILRCVPISNHLYFYWYRQILGQKVEFLVSFYNNEISEKSEIFDDQFSVERPDGSNFTLKIRSTKLEDSAMYFCASFRGRKETQYFGPGTRLLVL.

The chain uses TRBV14 and TRBJ2-1; 7 bases map to TRBD2. The trim removed 4 bases at V and 2 bases at J, leaving 14 bases unmatched. The CDR3 consists of 18 residues. In germline, CDR1 is SGHDN, CDR2 FVKESK. The CDR3 nucleotides are TGTGCCAGCAGCCCTCAAGTCGGGCGGGAGAGGGCCTACAATGAGCAGTTCTTC. This encodes CASSPQVGRERAYNEQFF.

V is TRBV28 and J is TRBJ1-3; the D is unclear. Germline V gene sequence: CDR1 MDHEN, CDR2 SYDVKM. The CDR3 spans 15 residues. V lost 1 base to trimming and J lost 0 bases, with 7 bases between them. The CDR3 sequence: CASSLLAVSGNTIYF. CDR3 in DNA: TGTGCCAGCAGTTTATTGGCAGTCTCTGGAAACACCATATATTTT.

This sequence joins TRBV5-1 and TRBJ2-1, with TRBD2 as a possible D gene (5 bases). Germline loops: CDR1 SGHRS, CDR2 YFSETQ. The CDR3 has 14 residues. Trimming stripped 6 bases from V and 0 bases from J, with 10 bases between. CDR3 region: CASILDSSYNEQFF. DNA of the CDR3: TGCGCCAGCATACTAGATAGCTCCTACAATGAGCAGTTCTTC.

V and J are TRBV4-2 and TRBJ1-2; 10 bases are shared with TRBD1. The ends lost 3 bases at V and 8 bases at J; junction bases unmatched: 12. From germline, CDR1 is LGHNA and CDR2 YNFKEQ. There are 16 residues in the CDR3. CDR3: CASSHRPGTGEIGYTF. CDR3 sequence (DNA): TGTGCCAGCAGCCATCGTCCCGGGACAGGGGAGATAGGCTACACCTTC.

The chain uses TRBV10-3 and TRBJ2-5, with TRBD2 identical over 12 bases. The trim removed 4 bases at V and 3 bases at J, leaving 21 bases unmatched. Germline V gene sequence: CDR1 ENHRY, CDR2 SYGVKD. The CDR3 is 21 residues long. The CDR3 DNA reads as TGTGCCATCAGTGGGAAGGACCCTAGCGGGGGGGCCAGGCAGGGAGAAGAGACCCAGTACTTC. Encoded protein: CAISGKDPSGGARQGEETQYF.

This CDR3 is CASSLADSYNEQFF. In DNA form, the CDR3 reads TGTGCCAGCAGCTTAGCCGACAGTTACAATGAGCAGTTCTTC. V gene TRBV11-2 combines with J gene TRBJ2-1; a possible D gene is TRBD1 (5 bases). Germline V CDR1 and CDR2: SGHAT, FQNNGV. V lost 1 base to trimming and J lost 4 bases, with 8 bases between them. The CDR3 length is 14 residues.

The chain recombines TRBV5-4 with TRBJ2-1; 8 bases line up with TRBD2. This CDR3 region has 12 residues. The ends lost 4 bases at V and 9 bases at J; junction bases unmatched: 3. CDR1 and CDR2 (germline): SGHNT, YYREEE (reference sequence). The CDR3 here is CASSPRGGEQFF. The CDR3 DNA is TGTGCCAGCAGCCCCCGGGGGGGTGAGCAGTTCTTC.

The chain employs TRBV19 and TRBJ2-3; TRBD1 might be the D (6 bases). Germline V gene sequence: CDR1 LNHDA, CDR2 SQIVND (reference sequence). This CDR3 region has 15 residues. V lost 2 bases, J lost 2 bases, and 11 bases lay in between. Written as DNA, the CDR3 is TGTGCCAGTAGTATAACAGGGTGGAACACAGATACGCAGTATTTT. Protein: CASSITGWNTDTQYF.

This chain links TRBV30 with TRBJ1-2, with 7 bases matching TRBD1. Germline CDR1 is GTSNPN and CDR2 is SVGIG (reference sequence). The V gene end was trimmed by 3 bases and the J gene end by 7 bases; junction bases not matched to a gene: 5. The CDR3 spans 12 residues. CDR3 coding DNA: TGTGCCTGGAGCAAGGGGGCGGGTGGCTACACCTTC. As protein: CAWSKGAGGYTF.

The rearrangement joins TRBV28 to TRBJ1-1; D remains unclear. V was cut by 5 bases and J by 8 bases, with 6 bases left in between. Germline values: CDR1 MDHEN, CDR2 SYDVKM. The CDR3 runs 10 residues. The CDR3 sequence is CASSAREAFF. DNA of the CDR3: TGTGCCAGCAGTGCGAGAGAAGCTTTCTTT.

This rearrangement joins TRBV7-6 to TRBJ2-7; no firm D call. Germline V lookup: CDR1 SGHVS, CDR2 FNYEAQ. The length of the CDR3 is 17 residues. Trimming left V 1 base short and J 2 bases short, with 18 bases between. CDR3 nucleotide sequence: TGTGCCAGCAGCTTAGAGGCCGGGTCTGAACTCCCCTACGAGCAGTACTTC. It translates to CASSLEAGSELPYEQYF.